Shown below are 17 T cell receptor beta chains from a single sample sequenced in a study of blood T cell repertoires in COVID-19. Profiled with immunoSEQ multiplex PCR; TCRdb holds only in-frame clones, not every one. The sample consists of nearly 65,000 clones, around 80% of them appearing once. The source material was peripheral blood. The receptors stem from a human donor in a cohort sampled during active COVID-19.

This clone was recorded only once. CDR3 bases: TGTGCCAGCAGCACTAGCGCCCAAGAGACCCAGTACTTC. This gives the protein CASSTSAQETQYF. This sequence joins TRBV7-8 and TRBJ2-5, with 7 nucleotides matching TRBD2. This CDR3 has 13 residues. The germline CDR1 and CDR2 sequences are SGHVS and FQNEAQ. The V segment lost 5 bases and the J segment 1 base; nucleotides outside the gene matches: 1.

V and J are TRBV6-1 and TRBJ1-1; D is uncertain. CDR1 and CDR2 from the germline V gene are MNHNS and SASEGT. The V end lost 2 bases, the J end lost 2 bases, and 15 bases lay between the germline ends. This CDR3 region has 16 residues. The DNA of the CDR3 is TGTGCCAGCAGTGAATGGGCGCCAGCTGATAACACTGAAGCTTTCTTT. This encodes CASSEWAPADNTEAFF.

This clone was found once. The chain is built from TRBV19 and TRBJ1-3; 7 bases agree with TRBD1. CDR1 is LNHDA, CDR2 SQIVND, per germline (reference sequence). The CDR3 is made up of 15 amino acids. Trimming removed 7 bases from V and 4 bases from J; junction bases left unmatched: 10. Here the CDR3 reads CASIPGGQAGNTIYF. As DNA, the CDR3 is TGTGCCAGTATTCCCGGTGGACAGGCGGGAAACACCATATATTTT.

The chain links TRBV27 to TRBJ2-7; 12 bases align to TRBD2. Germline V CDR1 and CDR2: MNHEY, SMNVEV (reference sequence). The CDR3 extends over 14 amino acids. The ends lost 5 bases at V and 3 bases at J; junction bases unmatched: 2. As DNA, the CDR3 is TGTGCCAGCAGTCAACTAGCGGGGGGCTACGAGCAGTACTTC. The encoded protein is CASSQLAGGYEQYF.

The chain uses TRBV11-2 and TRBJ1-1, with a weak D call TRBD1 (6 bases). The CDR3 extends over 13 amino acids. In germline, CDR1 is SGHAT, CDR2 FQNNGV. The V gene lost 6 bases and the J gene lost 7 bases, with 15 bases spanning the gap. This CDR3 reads CASSLDRSIEAFF. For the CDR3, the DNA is TGTGCCAGCAGTCTTGACAGGTCAATTGAAGCTTTCTTT.

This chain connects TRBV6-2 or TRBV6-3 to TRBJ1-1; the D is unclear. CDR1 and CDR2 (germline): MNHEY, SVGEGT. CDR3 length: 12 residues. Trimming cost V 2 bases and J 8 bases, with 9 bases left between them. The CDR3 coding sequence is TGTGCCAGCAGTTACCCTACGCCCGAAGCTTTCTTT. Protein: CASSYPTPEAFF.

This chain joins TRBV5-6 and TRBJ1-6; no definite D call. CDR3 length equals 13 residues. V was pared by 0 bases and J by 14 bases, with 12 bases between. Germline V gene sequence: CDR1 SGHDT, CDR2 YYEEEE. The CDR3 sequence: CASSLDPWPSLHF. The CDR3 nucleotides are TGTGCCAGCAGCTTGGACCCCTGGCCATCCCTCCACTTT.

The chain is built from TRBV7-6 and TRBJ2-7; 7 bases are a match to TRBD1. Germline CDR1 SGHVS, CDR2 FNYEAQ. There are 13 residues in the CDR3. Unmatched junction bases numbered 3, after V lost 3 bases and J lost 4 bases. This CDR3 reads CASSLGQLYEQYF. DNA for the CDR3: TGTGCCAGCAGCTTGGGACAGCTATACGAGCAGTACTTC. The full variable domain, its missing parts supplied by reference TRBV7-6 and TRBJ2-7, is GAGVSQSPRYKVTKRGQDVALRCDPISGHVSLYWYRQALGQGPEFLTYFNYEAQQDKSGLPNDRFSAERPEGSISTLTIQRTEQRDSAMYRCASSLGQLYEQYFGPGTRLTVT.

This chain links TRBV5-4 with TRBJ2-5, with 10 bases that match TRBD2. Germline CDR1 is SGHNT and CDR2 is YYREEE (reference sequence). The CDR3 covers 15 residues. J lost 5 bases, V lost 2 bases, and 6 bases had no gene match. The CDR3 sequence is CASSFKLLAGETQYF. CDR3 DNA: TGTGCCAGCAGCTTCAAGCTACTAGCGGGGGAGACCCAGTACTTC. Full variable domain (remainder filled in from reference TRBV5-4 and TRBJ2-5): ETGVTQSPTHLIKTRGQQVTLRCSSQSGHNTVSWYQQALGQGPQFIFQYYREEENGRGNFPPRFSGLQFPNYSSELNVNALELDDSALYLCASSFKLLAGETQYFGPGTRLLVL.

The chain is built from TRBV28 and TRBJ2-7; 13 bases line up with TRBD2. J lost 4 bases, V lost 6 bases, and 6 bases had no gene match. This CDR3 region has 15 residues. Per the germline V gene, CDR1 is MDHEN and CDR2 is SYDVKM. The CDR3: CASRETSGRLYEQYF. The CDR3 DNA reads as TGTGCCAGCAGAGAGACTAGCGGGAGGCTGTACGAGCAGTACTTC.

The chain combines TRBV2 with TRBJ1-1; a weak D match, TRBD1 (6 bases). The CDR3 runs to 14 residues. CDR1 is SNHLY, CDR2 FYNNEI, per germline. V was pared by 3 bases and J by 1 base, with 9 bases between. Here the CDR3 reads CASSDPQGNTEAFF. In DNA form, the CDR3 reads TGTGCCAGCAGTGACCCACAGGGGAACACTGAAGCTTTCTTT.

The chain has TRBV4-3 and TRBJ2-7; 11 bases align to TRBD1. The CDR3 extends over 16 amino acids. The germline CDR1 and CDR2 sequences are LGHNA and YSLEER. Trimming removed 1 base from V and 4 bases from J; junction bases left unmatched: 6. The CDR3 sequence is CASSQGTGGLGYEQYF. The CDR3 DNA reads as TGCGCCAGCAGCCAAGGGACAGGGGGCTTGGGATACGAGCAGTACTTC.

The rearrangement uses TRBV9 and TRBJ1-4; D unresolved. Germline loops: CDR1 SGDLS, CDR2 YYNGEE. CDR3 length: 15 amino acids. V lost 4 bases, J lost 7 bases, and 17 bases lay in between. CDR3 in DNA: TGTGCCAGCAGCATACGAGCGAGTCATGGTGAAAAACTGTTTTTT. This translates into CASSIRASHGEKLFF.

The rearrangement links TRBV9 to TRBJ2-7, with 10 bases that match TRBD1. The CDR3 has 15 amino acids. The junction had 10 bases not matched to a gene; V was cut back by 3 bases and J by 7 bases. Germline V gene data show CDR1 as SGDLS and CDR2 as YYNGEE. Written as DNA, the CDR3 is TGTGCCAGCAGCGACCAAGGGACAGGGGTCGAAGAGCAGTACTTC. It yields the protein CASSDQGTGVEEQYF.

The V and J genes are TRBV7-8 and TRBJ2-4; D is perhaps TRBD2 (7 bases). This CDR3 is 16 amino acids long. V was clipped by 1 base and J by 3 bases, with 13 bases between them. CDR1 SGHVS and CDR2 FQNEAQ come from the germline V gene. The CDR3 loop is CASSLVAGASKNIQYF. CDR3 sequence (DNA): TGTGCCAGCAGCTTAGTTGCGGGGGCGAGCAAAAACATTCAGTACTTC. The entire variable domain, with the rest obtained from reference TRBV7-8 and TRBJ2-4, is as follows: GAGVSQSPRYKVAKRGQDVALRCDPISGHVSLFWYQQALGQGPEFLTYFQNEAQLDKSGLPSDRFFAERPEGSVSTLKIQRTQQEDSAVYLCASSLVAGASKNIQYFGAGTRLSVL.

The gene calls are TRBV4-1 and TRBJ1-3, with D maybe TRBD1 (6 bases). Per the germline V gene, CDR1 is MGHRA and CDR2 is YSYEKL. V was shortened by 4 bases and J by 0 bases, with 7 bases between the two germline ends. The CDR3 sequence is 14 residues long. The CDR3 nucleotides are TGCGCCAGCAGCCCGGACAGCTCTGGAAACACCATATATTTT. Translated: CASSPDSSGNTIYF.

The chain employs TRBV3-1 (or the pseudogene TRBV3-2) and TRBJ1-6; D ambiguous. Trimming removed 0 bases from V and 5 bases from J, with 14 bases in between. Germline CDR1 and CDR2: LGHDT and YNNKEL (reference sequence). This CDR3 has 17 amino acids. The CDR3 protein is CASSQDSGSPHNSPLHF. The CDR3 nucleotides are TGTGCCAGCAGCCAAGATTCAGGATCCCCCCATAATTCACCCCTCCACTTT.